A few counts support the clone carrying this TCR beta chain. Unique molecular identifiers were used to barcode this TCRbeta library. One entry per CDR3 protein results from TCRdb running MiXCR on the PCR reads. This table holds about 370,000 distinct CDR3 sequences, around 21% found once. The CDR3 extends over 12 amino acids. V lost 10 bases, J lost 7 bases, and 16 bases lay in between. The data are from a study of T-cell reconstitution after alpha-beta-depleted transplantation in children. The TCR originated in a human donor who donated a stem cell graft to a child with acute myeloid leukemia. Here the sequenced sample was PBMCs from the stem cell graft donor, taken from the stem cell graft. The chain has TRBV12-3 or TRBV12-4 and TRBJ2-5; D unclear. The CDR3 coding sequence is TGTGCCACGGCTGTCGATGGCGTGACCCAGTACTTC. Protein: CATAVDGVTQYF.